Shown below are 29 T cell receptor beta chains from a single sample sequenced in a study of T cell repertoires in ileal Crohn's disease. The assay was immunoSEQ multiplex PCR, and TCRdb's table has in-frame clones only and misses some. Of approximately 10,000 clones in the sample, less than 85% were seen once. As to time point: neoterminal ileum biopsy at postoperative endoscopy, about 6 months after surgery. Sequenced material: ileal tissue. The origin of the receptors is an adult with Crohn's disease.

This clone occurred a few times. The V gene is TRBV11-2, the J gene TRBJ1-4; 9 positions agree with TRBD1. Germline trimming cut 5 bases from V and 2 bases from J; bases unmatched to any gene: 6. The CDR3 totals 16 residues. Germline assignment: CDR1 SGHAT and CDR2 FQNNGV. The CDR3 here is CASSRTGGVTNEKLFF. The CDR3 DNA is TGTGCCAGCAGCCGTACAGGGGGCGTCACTAATGAAAAACTGTTTTTT.

In nucleotides, the CDR3 is TGTGCCAGCCTGACACCGTTCTCTGGAAACACCATATATTTT. Its protein is CASLTPFSGNTIYF. The chain is built from TRBV28 and TRBJ1-3; the D is unclear. V lost 8 bases, J lost 0 bases, and 11 bases lay in between. Germline V gene data show CDR1 as MDHEN and CDR2 as SYDVKM. CDR3 length: 14 residues.

The chain carries TRBV27 and TRBJ1-1; D uncertain. The V gene lost 0 bases and the J gene lost 4 bases, with 12 bases spanning the gap. From germline, CDR1 is MNHEY and CDR2 SMNVEV (reference sequence). The CDR3 covers 15 residues. CDR3 bases: TGTGCCAGCAGTTTATCATGGCAGGCCGGCACTGAAGCTTTCTTT. Translation gives CASSLSWQAGTEAFF.

This sequence joins TRBV7-9 and TRBJ1-2, with D uncertain. The CDR3 runs 13 residues. V shed 1 base and J shed 5 bases, with 8 bases lying between them. The germline gives CDR1 SEHNR, CDR2 FQNEAQ (reference sequence). CDR3: CASSLVAEYGYTF. The DNA of the CDR3 is TGTGCCAGCAGCTTAGTGGCGGAGTATGGCTACACCTTC.

This clone was seen once. This chain links TRBV7-2 with TRBJ1-4; 7 bases fit TRBD1. V lost 5 bases to trimming and J lost 7 bases; unmatched junction nucleotides: 13. CDR3 size: 16 residues. Germline lookup yields CDR1 SGHTA and CDR2 FQGNSA. CDR3 protein: CASSLGQARNLEKLFF. The CDR3 bases are TGTGCCAGCAGCCTCGGACAGGCGAGGAACCTTGAAAAACTGTTTTTT.

The J gene is TRBJ1-1, the V gene TRBV11-2, with D perhaps TRBD1 (5 bases). Germline V gene lookup returns CDR1 SGHAT and CDR2 FQNNGV. The V end lost 1 base, the J end lost 10 bases, and 22 bases lay between the germline ends. The CDR3 consists of 16 residues. The CDR3, as DNA: TGTGCCAGCAGCTTAGGGAGCGGGGGTCCGGGAAAGGGAGCTTTCTTT. Translating it yields CASSLGSGGPGKGAFF.

In its sample, this clone was seen a few times. V and J are TRBV11-2 and TRBJ1-1, with D perhaps TRBD1 (5 bases). Trimming removed 5 bases at V and 4 bases at J, with 20 bases between. Germline V lookup: CDR1 SGHAT, CDR2 FQNNGV. The CDR3 covers 16 residues. As DNA, the CDR3 is TGTGCCAGCAGCCCGAGGAGCGGGGCACTTGGCACTGAAGCTTTCTTT. This sequence encodes CASSPRSGALGTEAFF.

This clone turned up a few times. This sequence joins TRBV28 and TRBJ1-3; 8 positions agree with TRBD1. The CDR3 consists of 15 residues. Looked up from germline, CDR1 is MDHEN and CDR2 is SYDVKM. The trim removed 5 bases at V and 4 bases at J, leaving 7 bases unmatched. The CDR3 bases are TGTGCCAGCAGTCCCGGACAGGGATCCGGAAACACCATATATTTT. This sequence encodes CASSPGQGSGNTIYF.

The genes are TRBV2 and TRBJ1-5, with 8 bases identical to TRBD1. Germline V gives CDR1 SNHLY, CDR2 FYNNEI. The CDR3 runs 16 residues. V was pared by 6 bases and J by 3 bases, with 10 bases of the junction left unmatched. The CDR3 reads CASRGWTGMDNQPQHF. The CDR3 DNA reads TGTGCCAGCAGGGGATGGACAGGGATGGACAATCAGCCCCAGCATTTT.

V usage is TRBV5-4 and J usage is TRBJ1-6; a weak D match, TRBD1 (5 bases). Trimming pared 0 bases from V and 8 bases from J, leaving 12 bases between. Germline-derived CDR1 and CDR2 are SGHNT and YYREEE (reference sequence). This CDR3 has 15 residues. In nucleotides, the CDR3 is TGTGCCAGCAGCTTGGGTCAGGGTGTCGATTCACCCCTCCACTTT. Translated: CASSLGQGVDSPLHF.

V is TRBV27 and J is TRBJ1-2; D not certain. Germline V gives CDR1 MNHEY, CDR2 SMNVEV (reference sequence). Trimming removed 3 bases from V and 4 bases from J, with 18 bases in between. The CDR3 length is 16 residues. The CDR3, as DNA: TGTGCCAGCAGTTTCTCCCCGGGCGGAGGCCTCTATGGCTACACCTTC. Amino acid sequence: CASSFSPGGGLYGYTF.

The rearrangement joins TRBV5-6 to TRBJ2-5, with unresolved D. The germline V and J ends were trimmed by 0 bases and 5 bases, with 11 bases remaining between them. The CDR3 has 14 residues. The germline V gene has CDR1 SGHDT and CDR2 YYEEEE. The CDR3 spells CASSLDSPWETQYF. The CDR3 nucleotides are TGTGCCAGCAGCTTGGACAGCCCCTGGGAGACCCAGTACTTC.

The chain couples TRBV2 to TRBJ1-2; D possibly corresponds to TRBD1 (5 bases). The germline V gene has CDR1 SNHLY and CDR2 FYNNEI. Trimming took off 7 bases at V and 8 bases at J, with 17 bases between the two ends. This CDR3 has 13 amino acids. CDR3 sequence: CASTRGRDRGYTF. Here the CDR3 DNA reads TGTGCCAGCACCAGAGGGAGGGACCGCGGCTACACCTTC.

The chain couples TRBV10-1 to TRBJ2-3, with TRBD2 matching over 8 bases. CDR1 WNHNN and CDR2 SYGVQD come from the germline V gene (reference sequence). CDR3 length equals 15 residues. V shed 10 bases, J shed 5 bases, and the junction held 14 bases outside the gene matches. The CDR3 sequence is CAIAPRVAGIDTQYF. The CDR3 nucleotides are TGCGCCATCGCACCGCGGGTAGCGGGGATAGATACGCAGTATTTT.

This chain joins TRBV10-3 and TRBJ1-3; no reliable D call. CDR1 is ENHRY and CDR2 is SYGVKD in the germline V gene. V shed 6 bases and J shed 12 bases, with 24 bases lying between them. There are 15 residues in the CDR3. In DNA form, the CDR3 reads TGTGCCATCAGCGCTCCCGACAAGGCAATGGCTGGCATATATTTT. The encoded protein is CAISAPDKAMAGIYF.

Concerning this clone: The junction departs from germline at one end; a sequencing error may be responsible. This chain joins TRBV6-6 and TRBJ2-7, with TRBD1 identical over 8 bases. This CDR3 region has 15 residues. CDR1 MNHNY and CDR2 SVGAGI come from the germline V gene (reference sequence). This chain's CDR3 is CAGSLGQGTSYEQYF. CDR3 nucleotide sequence: TGTGCCGGCAGCCTCGGACAGGGAACGTCCTACGAGCAGTACTTC.

The chain couples TRBV25-1 to TRBJ1-6, with 10 positions matching TRBD1. The V gene's germline CDR1 is MGHDK and CDR2 SYGVNS. Trimming took 6 bases from V and 4 from J; bases not matched to a gene: 6. The CDR3 totals 16 residues. This chain's CDR3 is CASSPRTGGYNSPLHF. The CDR3 DNA sequence: TGTGCCAGCAGCCCTAGGACAGGGGGTTATAATTCACCCCTCCACTTT.

The J gene is TRBJ1-6, the V gene TRBV6-5; D not certain. In germline, CDR1 is MNHEY, CDR2 SVGAGI. CDR3 size: 14 residues. The V gene lost 8 bases and the J gene lost 7 bases, with 15 bases spanning the gap. The CDR3, as DNA: TGTGCCAGCGCGATCCGACGGGAGAATTCACCCCTCCACTTT. Translation gives CASAIRRENSPLHF.

This clone was detected only a few times. The gene calls are TRBV19 and TRBJ2-2, with D unclear. The CDR3 totals 14 residues. Germline V gene data show CDR1 as LNHDA and CDR2 as SQIVND (reference sequence). V was pared by 7 bases and J by 0 bases, with 9 bases between. The CDR3 loop is CASKWPPNTGELFF. DNA for the CDR3: TGTGCCAGTAAGTGGCCGCCGAACACCGGGGAGCTGTTTTTT.

The chain joins TRBV6-1 to TRBJ1-1; D gene ambiguous. The CDR3 contains 17 residues. The germline V and J ends were trimmed by 4 bases and 0 bases, with 18 bases remaining between them. Per the germline V gene, CDR1 is MNHNS and CDR2 is SASEGT. The CDR3 coding sequence is TGTGCCAGCAGTGTCTACAGCCCTACCATCATGAACACTGAAGCTTTCTTT. The encoded protein is CASSVYSPTIMNTEAFF.

The chain uses TRBV7-8 and TRBJ2-5; 10 bases align to TRBD2. The CDR3 covers 16 residues. Germline V lookup: CDR1 SGHVS, CDR2 FQNEAQ. V was pared by 5 bases and J by 3 bases, with 9 bases of the junction left unmatched. The CDR3 region is CASSAGTSAGEETQYF. The CDR3 nucleotides are TGTGCCAGCAGCGCCGGGACTAGCGCTGGAGAAGAGACCCAGTACTTC.

This sequence joins TRBV28 and TRBJ1-2; the D is unclear. This CDR3 has 13 residues. CDR1 is MDHEN and CDR2 is SYDVKM in the germline V gene. V lost 7 bases, J lost 4 bases, and 13 bases lay in between. CDR3 sequence reads: CASIPSGPYGYTF. In DNA, the CDR3 is TGTGCCAGCATACCCTCAGGCCCCTATGGCTACACCTTC.

V gene TRBV5-8 combines with J gene TRBJ1-4, with D tentatively TRBD1 (6 bases). This CDR3 has 14 amino acids. V was clipped by 0 bases and J by 7 bases, with 10 bases between them. The germline V gene has CDR1 SGHTS and CDR2 YDEGEE. The CDR3, as DNA: TGTGCCAGCAGCTTGGACAGGGCGAGTGAAAAACTGTTTTTT. It specifies CASSLDRASEKLFF.

The chain carries TRBV30 and TRBJ1-1; D might be TRBD1 (5 bases). CDR1 is GTSNPN and CDR2 is SVGIG in the germline V gene (reference sequence). V gave up 3 bases and J gave up 6 bases, with 8 bases separating them. The CDR3 is 11 residues long. CDR3 residues: CAWSLGAEAFF. For the CDR3, the DNA is TGTGCCTGGAGCCTAGGGGCTGAAGCTTTCTTT.

DNA for the CDR3: TGTGCCACCCGAGAAGTGGGCTCTGAAGCTTTCTTT. As protein: CATREVGSEAFF. V and J are TRBV6-5 and TRBJ1-1; D uncertain. The CDR3 runs to 12 residues. CDR1 MNHEY and CDR2 SVGAGI come from the germline V gene. V gave up 10 bases and J gave up 6 bases, with 15 bases separating them.

The gene calls are TRBV27 and TRBJ1-3; 9 bases are a match to TRBD1. The germline gives CDR1 MNHEY, CDR2 SMNVEV (reference sequence). The CDR3 totals 17 residues. The junction had 11 bases not matched to a gene; V was cut back by 5 bases and J by 3 bases. The CDR3 reads CASSPWTGDGGGNTIYF. The DNA for the CDR3 is TGTGCCAGCAGTCCATGGACAGGGGATGGTGGTGGAAACACCATATATTTT.

The chain employs TRBV7-8 and TRBJ1-1, with TRBD1 as a possible D gene (5 bases). Germline loops: CDR1 SGHVS, CDR2 FQNEAQ. Trimming took off 1 base at V and 4 bases at J, with 10 bases between the two ends. The CDR3 is 14 amino acids. CDR3 DNA: TGTGCCAGCAGCTTAGTTGGGGGGGGCACTGAAGCTTTCTTT. It translates to CASSLVGGGTEAFF.

This clone was observed once. This chain connects TRBV6-1 to TRBJ1-2; 9 bases fit TRBD1. Per the germline V gene, CDR1 is MNHNS and CDR2 is SASEGT. Trimming removed 0 bases from V and 5 bases from J; junction bases left unmatched: 4. The CDR3 has 15 amino acids. CDR3 coding DNA: TGTGCCAGCAGTGAAGCGGGGACAGGGTCGTATGGCTACACCTTC. This codes for CASSEAGTGSYGYTF.

This clone has just a few counts. The V and J genes are TRBV19 and TRBJ1-2, with a weak D call TRBD1 (5 bases). This CDR3 has 11 residues. Looked up from germline, CDR1 is LNHDA and CDR2 is SQIVND (reference sequence). V shed 6 bases and J shed 8 bases, with 10 bases lying between them. This CDR3 is CASSLGGGYTF. DNA of the CDR3: TGTGCCAGTAGCCTTGGGGGGGGCTACACCTTC.